This paragraph covers one TCR beta chain sequence. The sample belongs to a study of CD8 T cells in Susac syndrome. Trimming left V 7 bases short and J 5 bases short, with 16 bases between. The CDR3 is made up of 14 amino acids. Roughly 0.5 to 1 ug RNA was reverse transcribed with random hexamers. The method of amplification for TCR beta CDR3 was immunoSEQ multiplex PCR, covering 54 Vbeta and 13 Jbeta. TCRdb recomputed calls from the immunoSEQ multiplex PCR reads with MiXCR, one row per CDR3 protein. The table has under 350,000 distinct CDR3 sequences, about 90% seen once. TCR beta from blood CD8+ and CD4+ T cells was sequenced. FACS was used to enrich TEMRA cells, whereas the CD8+ and CD4+ T cells were obtained by negative isolation.

The chain links TRBV12-3 or TRBV12-4 to TRBJ2-3; perhaps TRBD2 as D (6 bases). The TCR comes from a human donor with multiple sclerosis. The sample taken for sequencing was CD4+ T cells from PBMCs. The CDR3 region has the DNA TGTGCCAGCACACCAGGAGGGGCGAGAGATACGCAGTATTTT. This sequence encodes CASTPGGARDTQYF.